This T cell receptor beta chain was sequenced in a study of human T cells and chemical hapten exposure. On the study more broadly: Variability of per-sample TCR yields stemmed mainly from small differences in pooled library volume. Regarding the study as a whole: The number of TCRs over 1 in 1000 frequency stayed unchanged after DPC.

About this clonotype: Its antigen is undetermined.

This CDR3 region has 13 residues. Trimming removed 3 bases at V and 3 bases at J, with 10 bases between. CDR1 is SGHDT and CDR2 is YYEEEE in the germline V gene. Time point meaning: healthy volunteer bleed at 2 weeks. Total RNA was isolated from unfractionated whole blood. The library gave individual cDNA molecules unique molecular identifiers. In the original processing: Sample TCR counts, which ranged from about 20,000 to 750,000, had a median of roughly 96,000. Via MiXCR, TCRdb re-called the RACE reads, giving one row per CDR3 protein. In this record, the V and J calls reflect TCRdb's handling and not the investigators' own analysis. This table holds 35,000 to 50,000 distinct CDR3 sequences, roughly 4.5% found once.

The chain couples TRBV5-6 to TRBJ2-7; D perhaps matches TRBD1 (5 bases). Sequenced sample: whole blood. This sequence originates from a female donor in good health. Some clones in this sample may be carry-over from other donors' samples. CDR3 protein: CASSSARVYEQYF. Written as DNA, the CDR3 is TGTGCCAGCAGCTCGGCCAGGGTCTACGAGCAGTACTTC.